The clone carrying this TCR beta chain was observed a single time. What it recognizes is unknown. TCRdb keeps only in-frame clones here, not all; method: immunoSEQ multiplex PCR. In the table there are approximately 150,000 clones, roughly 86% of which are singletons. The data derive from a study of T cell responses to AZD1222 COVID-19 vaccine. The germline gives CDR1 SGHRS, CDR2 YFSETQ. Trimming shortened V by 0 bases and J by 5 bases, and 3 bases separated the two germline ends. This CDR3 is built from 12 residues. General study results and limits: White British people made up most donors, females outnumbered males, and clonal diversity was possibly underestimated. Across spike, vaccine-associated CD4 TCRs were found, dominant at 160-218 and 743-854.

This sequence was found in an adult who received the MenACWY meningococcal vaccine as a control. The V gene is TRBV5-1, the J gene TRBJ2-1; D gene ambiguous. Material: peripheral blood, obtained 28 days after the second dose of the MenACWY control vaccine. The chain's CDR3 is CASSLVNNEQFF. CDR3 nucleotides: TGCGCCAGCAGCTTGGTAAACAATGAGCAGTTCTTC.